This T cell receptor beta chain is from a study of cytomegalovirus exposure and HLA in healthy donors. CDR1 and CDR2 (germline): MGHRA, YSYEKL. The CDR3 totals 15 residues. With 6 bases removed from V and 1 base from J, the gap between germline ends came to 13 bases. Use of 60 Vbeta and 13 Jbeta primers characterized the PCR. Repertoires were generated with immunoSEQ multiplex PCR, while TCRdb's copy carries only in-frame clones and drops some. Of roughly 13,000 clones in the sample, 63% are singletons; the top ten hold 17%. The rearrangement joins TRBV4-1 to TRBJ1-5, with D perhaps TRBD1 (5 bases). The source material was PBMCs. This clonotype originated in a woman in her forties or fifties in good health and CMV-seropositive. CDR3: CASSQGLSSNQPQHF. DNA of the CDR3: TGCGCCAGCAGTCAGGGTCTAAGCAGCAATCAGCCCCAGCATTTT.